This T cell receptor beta chain comes out of a study of blood T cells in healthy people across ages. Of note for this clonotype: Antigen unknown.

This CDR3 has 17 residues. CDR1 SGHRS and CDR2 YFSETQ come from the germline V gene. V was trimmed by 4 bases and J by 0 bases, leaving 16 bases between them. A second PCR of about 6 to 12 cycles used a sample-barcoded 5' primer and a J-beta primer mix. A template-switch adaptor with 12 random nucleotides tagged each cDNA molecule. Each CDR3 protein gets one entry after TCRdb re-called the 5' RACE reads with MiXCR. Of 850,000 to 1,000,000 distinct CDR3 sequences in the sample, about 44% are singletons; the top ten hold over 10%. Study conclusions and caveats: Getting older went along with TCR beta diversity per million T cells dropping roughly linearly. Correlation between TCR beta diversity and naive T cell percentage was strong. Naive CD4+ cell counts and diversity both ran higher in long-lived than in aged donors.

This chain links TRBV5-1 with TRBJ2-2, with D maybe TRBD1 (6 bases). The sequencing sample was made of blood. The sequence was obtained from a young man in good health. The CDR3, as DNA: TGCGCCAGCAGCCTCTTAGCCGGGACAACGAACACCGGGGAGCTGTTTTTT. Amino acids: CASSLLAGTTNTGELFF.